The 13 T cell receptor beta chains in this list originate from one sample, sequenced in a study of regulatory T cells in long-lasting Graves disease. The sample's time point: persistent/refractory GD, antithyroid drugs over 5 years with positive TRAb. Researchers made the TCR library from RNA that was extracted from PBMCs. Construction of the TCR beta libraries employed iRepertoire HTBI primers in conjunction with Arm-PCR of CDR3 regions. TCRdb independently ran MiXCR on the multiplex PCR reads; one entry per CDR3 protein. Of 400,000 to 450,000 distinct CDR3 sequences in the sample, about a quarter were seen once. The material sequenced was peripheral blood mononuclear cells (PBMCs), taken when the disease was refractory, from a patient treated with antithyroid drugs. These receptors all stem from a female donor with Graves disease.

V gene TRBV5-5 combines with J gene TRBJ1-4; possibly TRBD1 for D (5 bases). V was clipped by 9 bases and J by 7 bases, with 22 bases between them. The CDR3 sequence is 15 residues long. The germline V gene encodes CDR1 SGHKS and CDR2 YYEKEE (reference sequence). The CDR3 sequence is CATKRGSELAEKLFF. As DNA, the CDR3 is TGTGCCACCAAGCGGGGGTCCGAGCTGGCTGAAAAACTGTTTTTT. Complete variable domain (other parts from reference TRBV5-5 and TRBJ1-4): DAGVTQSPTHLIKTRGQQVTLRCSPISGHKSVSWYQQVLGQGPQFIFQYYEKEERGRGNFPDRFSARQFPNYSSELNVNALLLGDSALYLCATKRGSELAEKLFFGSGTQLSVL.

This clonotype was found many times. The rearrangement links TRBV12-3 or TRBV12-4 to TRBJ2-7, with 8 bases aligning to TRBD1. This CDR3 region has 15 residues. The V segment lost 3 bases and the J segment 5 bases; nucleotides outside the gene matches: 9. The CDR3 loop reads CASSLEGQGGNEQYF. For the CDR3, the DNA is TGTGCCAGCAGTTTGGAAGGACAGGGCGGAAACGAGCAGTACTTC.

A few counts support this clonotype. The V gene is TRBV14, the J gene TRBJ1-2; D gene ambiguous. V shed 1 base and J shed 0 bases, with 6 bases lying between them. CDR3 length equals 14 residues. The germline gives CDR1 SGHDN, CDR2 FVKESK. The CDR3 region has the DNA TGTGCCAGCAGCCAAGTTGGCTCTAACTATGGCTACACCTTC. Its translation: CASSQVGSNYGYTF. Variable domain in full (rest from reference TRBV14 and TRBJ1-2): EAGVTQFPSHSVIEKGQTVTLRCDPISGHDNLYWYRRVMGKEIKFLLHFVKESKQDESGMPNNRFLAERTGGTYSTLKVQPAELEDSGVYFCASSQVGSNYGYTFGSGTRLTVV.

This clonotype was recorded a few times. This sequence joins TRBV20-1 and TRBJ2-5; 8 bases align to TRBD2. The V segment lost 3 bases and the J segment 6 bases; nucleotides outside the gene matches: 6. Germline V gives CDR1 DFQATT, CDR2 SNEGSKA (reference sequence). The CDR3 runs to 13 residues. The CDR3 nucleotides read TGCAGTGCTAGTTTGGCGGGAGGAAAGACCCAGTACTTC. Translation gives CSASLAGGKTQYF.

This clonotype was detected only a few times. The CDR3 nucleotides read TGTGCCTGGACGGCCGGGACAGGGTACACTGAAGCTTTCTTT. This gives the protein CAWTAGTGYTEAFF. This sequence joins TRBV30 and TRBJ1-1; 9 bases agree with TRBD1. Germline values: CDR1 GTSNPN, CDR2 SVGIG (reference sequence). J gave up 3 bases and V 4 bases, and 6 bases lay outside the gene matches. The CDR3 covers 14 residues.

This clonotype came up many times. V usage is TRBV6-1 and J usage is TRBJ1-1; maybe TRBD1 (6 bases). V lost 7 bases and J 3 bases, leaving 15 bases between the germline ends. CDR3 length equals 14 residues. Looked up from germline, CDR1 is MNHNS and CDR2 is SASEGT. This CDR3 reads CASTGQSRDTEAFF. The CDR3 DNA reads TGTGCCAGCACCGGACAGAGCAGGGACACTGAAGCTTTCTTT.

This clonotype was seen at least ten times. This rearrangement joins TRBV20-1 to TRBJ1-2; 7 positions agree with TRBD1. Germline loops: CDR1 DFQATT, CDR2 SNEGSKA (reference sequence). CDR3 size: 13 residues. V was pared by 0 bases and J by 4 bases, with 2 bases of the junction left unmatched. The CDR3 coding sequence is TGCAGTGCTAGAGATTCAGGGGGCTATGGCTACACCTTC. Amino acids: CSARDSGGYGYTF.

The sample holds a few counts of this clonotype. The chain couples TRBV30 to TRBJ1-1; D might be TRBD1 (6 bases). Trimming shortened V by 0 bases and J by 6 bases, and 8 bases separated the two germline ends. CDR1 is GTSNPN and CDR2 is SVGIG in the germline V gene (reference sequence). The CDR3 is made up of 12 amino acids. The CDR3 spells CAWSVWGPEAFF. The CDR3 DNA reads TGTGCCTGGAGTGTATGGGGGCCTGAAGCTTTCTTT. The full variable domain, with the rest looked up from reference TRBV30 and TRBJ1-1, is SQTIHQWPATLVQPVGSPLSLECTVEGTSNPNLYWYRQAAGRGLQLLFYSVGIGQISSEVPQNLSASRPQDRQFILSSKKLLLSDSGFYLCAWSVWGPEAFFGQGTRLTVV.

The CDR3 coding sequence is TGTGCCAGCCAGACAGCGTACACTGAAGCTTTCTTT. As protein: CASQTAYTEAFF. The V call is TRBV5-6, the J call TRBJ1-1; a weak D match, TRBD1 (5 bases). V was clipped by 7 bases and J by 3 bases, with 10 bases between them. This CDR3 comprises 12 residues. CDR1 and CDR2 (germline): SGHDT, YYEEEE. Using reference TRBV5-6 and TRBJ1-1 for the parts outside the CDR3, the full variable domain is DAGVTQSPTHLIKTRGQQVTLRCSPKSGHDTVSWYQQALGQGPQFIFQYYEEEERQRGNFPDRFSGHQFPNYSSELNVNALLLGDSALYLCASQTAYTEAFFGQGTRLTVV.

The genes are TRBV7-9 and TRBJ2-7; possible D gene TRBD2, 5 bases. V lost 6 bases to trimming and J lost 2 bases, with 14 bases between them. Germline V gives CDR1 SEHNR, CDR2 FQNEAQ (reference sequence). The CDR3 has 14 amino acids. CDR3 region: CASSHRTETYEQYF. In DNA form, the CDR3 reads TGTGCCAGCAGTCATCGGACTGAAACCTACGAGCAGTACTTC.

This clonotype was seen a few times. The chain is built from TRBV29-1 and TRBJ1-5; TRBD1 matches 9 bases. Germline V gene lookup returns CDR1 SQVTM and CDR2 ANQGSEA. With V trimmed by 8 bases and J by 5 bases, 4 bases remained unmatched. The CDR3 is 12 amino acids. The chain's CDR3 is CSQGTGHQPQHF. The CDR3 DNA sequence: TGCAGCCAAGGGACAGGGCATCAGCCCCAGCATTTT. Full variable domain (rest looked up from reference TRBV29-1 and TRBJ1-5): SAVISQKPSRDICQRGTSLTIQCQVDSQVTMMFWYRQQPGQSLTLIATANQGSEATYESGFVIDKFPISRPNLTFSTLTVSNMSPEDSSIYLCSQGTGHQPQHFGDGTRLSIL.

V and J are TRBV6-1 and TRBJ1-5; TRBD1 agrees at 9 bases. The CDR3 is 15 residues long. The V and J ends lost 6 bases and 4 bases, in that order; junction bases with no gene match: 7. Germline-derived CDR1 and CDR2 are MNHNS and SASEGT. The CDR3 DNA reads TGTGCCAGCAGGGGGACAGGGTTAATGAATCAGCCCCAGCATTTT. Translating it yields CASRGTGLMNQPQHF.

This clonotype was recorded at least ten times. The CDR3 reads CSARDTNQETQYF. CDR3 in DNA: TGCAGTGCTAGAGACACCAACCAAGAGACCCAGTACTTC. V is TRBV20-1 and J is TRBJ2-5; D is uncertain. Trimming stripped 0 bases from V and 0 bases from J, with 5 bases between. Per germline, CDR1 DFQATT and CDR2 SNEGSKA (reference sequence). The CDR3 runs 13 residues.